Listed below are T cell receptor beta chains from one sample, sequenced in a study of cytomegalovirus exposure and HLA in healthy donors. Libraries were prepared by immunoSEQ multiplex PCR; TCRdb keeps only in-frame clonotypes and omits some of them. The top ten hold roughly 2.1% of the sample, which has 200,000 or so clones, about 86% seen once. Sequences were obtained from PBMCs. The receptors stem from a young woman in good health and CMV-seropositive. CDR3s include the opening cysteine and the closing phenylalanine or tryptophan. The D gene is left open where the match is weak. Clone sizes are given selectively: once, few, many, or a class where the clone is expanded.

clone_size	v_call	d_call	j_call	cdr3_length	cdr3_aa	cdr3_nt
.	TRBV7-9	TRBD1	TRBJ1-3	17	CASSSGGQGARVNTIYF	TGTGCCAGCAGCTCCGGAGGACAGGGGGCGCGGGTAAACACCATATATTTT
.	TRBV29-1	.	TRBJ2-1	12	CGGTGHYNEQFF	TGCGGAGGAACGGGACATTACAATGAGCAGTTCTTC
few	TRBV14	.	TRBJ2-3	17	CASSQRVEGVFTDTQYF	TGTGCCAGCAGCCAGCGGGTCGAGGGGGTATTCACAGATACGCAGTATTTT
.	TRBV6-6	.	TRBJ2-5	12	CASSSGKETQYF	TGTGCCAGCAGTTCGGGGAAGGAGACCCAGTACTTC
.	TRBV2	.	TRBJ2-7	17	CASSASWVLASSYEQYF	TGTGCCAGCAGTGCGTCCTGGGTGCTAGCCTCCTCCTACGAGCAGTACTTC
few	TRBV4-1	TRBD2	TRBJ2-1	18	CASSQGTSGDSSYNEQFF	TGCGCCAGCAGCCAAGGGACTAGCGGGGATAGCTCCTACAATGAGCAGTTCTTC
.	TRBV14	.	TRBJ2-1	17	CASSQEQGRYFYNEQFF	TGTGCCAGCAGCCAAGAACAGGGTCGATACTTTTACAATGAGCAGTTCTTC
.	TRBV5-4	.	TRBJ2-2	13	CASSLIYTGELFF	TGTGCCAGCAGCTTGATATATACCGGGGAGCTGTTTTTT
few	TRBV19	.	TRBJ1-1	13	CASSISGNTEAFF	TGTGCCAGTAGTATATCAGGGAACACTGAAGCTTTCTTT
once	TRBV4-1	TRBD2	TRBJ2-5	16	CASSQSVGGNWETQYF	TGCGCCAGCAGCCAATCGGTGGGGGGGAATTGGGAGACCCAGTACTTC
.	TRBV7-9	TRBD2	TRBJ2-3	16	CASSLGLAGSTDTQYF	TGTGCCAGCAGCTTAGGACTAGCGGGGTCCACAGATACGCAGTATTTT
.	TRBV29-1	.	TRBJ2-1	13	CSVTGDLYNEQFF	TGCAGTGTCACGGGGGACCTTTACAATGAGCAGTTCTTC
.	TRBV2	.	TRBJ2-1	13	CASSVRGRDEQFF	TGTGCCAGCAGTGTGCGGGGTCGGGATGAGCAGTTCTTC
few	TRBV7-9	.	TRBJ1-4	17	CASSPPAEARTNEKLFF	TGTGCCAGCAGCCCCCCCGCGGAGGCACGGACTAATGAAAAACTGTTTTTT
once	TRBV6-5	.	TRBJ1-4	14	CASSYSRGFEKLFF	TGTGCCAGCAGTTACTCGCGGGGATTTGAAAAACTGTTTTTT
.	TRBV6-5	.	TRBJ2-2	15	CASSFWQGNTGELFF	TGTGCCAGCAGTTTCTGGCAGGGGAACACCGGGGAGCTGTTTTTT
.	TRBV28	TRBD1	TRBJ1-1	14	CASSPGTGVSEAFF	TGTGCCAGCAGCCCCGGGACAGGGGTCTCTGAAGCTTTCTTT